These T cell receptor beta chains were read from a single sample in a study of blood T cell repertoires in COVID-19. Here immunoSEQ multiplex PCR was the method, and the copy in TCRdb shows in-frame clones only, minus some. Here the sample spans 83,000 or so clones, around 80% being singletons. Sample: peripheral blood. The receptors originated from a human donor in a cohort sampled during active COVID-19. CDR3s include the opening cysteine and the closing phenylalanine or tryptophan. A D gene is named only where the DNA matches it firmly. Size is omitted from some rows. Given values are once, few, many or a class for expanded clones.

j_gene	d_gene	v_gene	abundance	CDR3aa	CDR3nt
TRBJ2-3	.	TRBV11-2	.	CASSFGPPEDTQYF	TGTGCCAGCAGCTTTGGGCCTCCCGAAGATACGCAGTATTTT
TRBJ2-3	.	TRBV18	.	CASSLGNTDTQYF	TGTGCCAGCTCACTGGGCAACACAGATACGCAGTATTTT
TRBJ2-7	TRBD2	TRBV18	few	CASSPGGEEQYF	TGTGCCAGCTCACCAGGGGGGGAAGAGCAGTACTTC
TRBJ2-2	TRBD1	TRBV4-1	.	CASSWTGGSGELFF	TGCGCCAGCAGCTGGACAGGGGGCTCCGGGGAGCTGTTTTTT
TRBJ1-6	.	TRBV2	.	CASSERAADNSPLHF	TGTGCCAGCAGTGAAAGGGCAGCGGACAATTCACCCCTCCACTTT
TRBJ2-5	TRBD1	TRBV5-1	.	CVSSYRGPEETQYF	TGCGTCAGCAGCTACAGGGGCCCCGAAGAGACCCAGTACTTC
TRBJ1-1	.	TRBV28	.	CASSLMGAGMAFF	TGTGCCAGCAGTTTAATGGGGGCAGGGATGGCTTTCTTT
TRBJ2-3	.	TRBV3-1/TRBV3-2	.	CASSQGGRGSTDTQYF	TGTGCCAGCAGCCAAGGGGGACGGGGGAGCACAGATACGCAGTATTTT
TRBJ1-2	TRBD1	TRBV28	once	CASSSYAGQGMGYGYTF	TGTGCCAGCAGTTCCTATGCGGGACAGGGTATGGGCTATGGCTACACCTTC
TRBJ1-1	.	TRBV6-5	medium-sized	CASNVQGSTEAFF	TGTGCCAGCAACGTACAGGGATCCACTGAAGCTTTCTTT
TRBJ2-2	TRBD1	TRBV29-1	.	CSVENPQGAYTGELFF	TGCAGCGTTGAAAATCCTCAGGGGGCTTATACCGGGGAGCTGTTTTTT
TRBJ1-5	TRBD1	TRBV19	.	CASSTPGGNQPQHF	TGTGCCAGTAGTACCCCAGGGGGGAATCAGCCCCAGCATTTT
TRBJ1-2	.	TRBV7-2	.	CASSQGAAQNYGYTF	TGTGCCAGCAGCCAAGGGGCGGCCCAAAACTATGGCTACACCTTC
TRBJ2-3	.	TRBV4-1	.	CASSQDGARRRTDTQYF	TGCGCCAGCAGCCAAGATGGGGCGAGGCGGCGCACAGATACGCAGTATTTT
TRBJ2-3	.	TRBV5-1	.	CASRLDRDTQYF	TGCGCCAGCAGGCTAGACAGAGATACGCAGTATTTT
TRBJ2-2	TRBD1	TRBV28	.	CASSVWTGTGELFF	TGTGCCAGCAGCGTTTGGACAGGCACCGGGGAGCTGTTTTTT
TRBJ2-7	.	TRBV12-3/TRBV12-4	.	CASSITGEQYF	TGTGCCAGCAGTATCACCGGGGAGCAGTACTTC
TRBJ2-5	.	TRBV24-1	.	CATSDYGLPQTQYF	TGTGCCACCAGTGATTATGGACTCCCCCAGACCCAGTACTTC
TRBJ2-1	TRBD1	TRBV5-6	.	CASSKGTGSSYNEQFF	TGTGCCAGCAGCAAAGGGACAGGGAGCTCCTACAATGAGCAGTTCTTC
TRBJ1-2	.	TRBV30	few	CAYGRGGGYGYTF	TGTGCCTACGGGCGTGGGGGCGGCTATGGCTACACCTTC